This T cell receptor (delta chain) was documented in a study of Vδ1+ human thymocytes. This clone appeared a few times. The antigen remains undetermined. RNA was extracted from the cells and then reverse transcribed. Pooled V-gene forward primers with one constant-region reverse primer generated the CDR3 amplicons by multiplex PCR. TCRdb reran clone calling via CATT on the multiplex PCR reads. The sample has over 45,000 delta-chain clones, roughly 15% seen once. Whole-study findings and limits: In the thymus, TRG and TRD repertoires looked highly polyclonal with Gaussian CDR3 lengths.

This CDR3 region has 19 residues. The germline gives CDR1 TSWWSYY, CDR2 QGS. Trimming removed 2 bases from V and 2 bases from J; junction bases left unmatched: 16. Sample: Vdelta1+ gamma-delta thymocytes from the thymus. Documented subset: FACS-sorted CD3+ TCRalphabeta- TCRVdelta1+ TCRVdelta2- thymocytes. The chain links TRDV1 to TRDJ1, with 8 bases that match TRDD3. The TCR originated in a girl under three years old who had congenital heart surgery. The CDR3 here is CALGEIFHIGIRGTDKLIF. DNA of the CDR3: TGTGCTCTTGGGGAAATTTTTCACATCGGGATACGGGGGACCGATAAACTCATCTTT.